This T cell receptor (beta chain) was identified in a study of OX40 agonist ivuxolimab in advanced cancers. General observations from the study: At doses 0.1 to 3.0 mg/kg, CD4+ and CD8+ clones expanded.

Note on this clone: Its antigen is unknown.

Sequencing used immunoSEQ multiplex PCR; TCRdb keeps in-frame clones, though not all of them. The sample carries about 100,000 clones, about nine tenths recorded once. This clonotype originated in an adult with an advanced solid tumor such as melanoma, head and neck, liver or kidney cancer. The sequencing used CD4+ or CD8+ T cells sorted from blood, collected in a trial of the OX40 agonist ivuxolimab.

The CDR3 DNA sequence: TGTGCTAGGGGGGGCCAAGAGACCCAGTACTTC. The encoded protein is CARGGQETQYF. The chain uses TRBV5-4 and TRBJ2-5; the D gene is possibly TRBD2 (7 bases). The CDR3 has 11 amino acids. Germline lookup yields CDR1 SGHNT and CDR2 YYREEE (reference sequence).